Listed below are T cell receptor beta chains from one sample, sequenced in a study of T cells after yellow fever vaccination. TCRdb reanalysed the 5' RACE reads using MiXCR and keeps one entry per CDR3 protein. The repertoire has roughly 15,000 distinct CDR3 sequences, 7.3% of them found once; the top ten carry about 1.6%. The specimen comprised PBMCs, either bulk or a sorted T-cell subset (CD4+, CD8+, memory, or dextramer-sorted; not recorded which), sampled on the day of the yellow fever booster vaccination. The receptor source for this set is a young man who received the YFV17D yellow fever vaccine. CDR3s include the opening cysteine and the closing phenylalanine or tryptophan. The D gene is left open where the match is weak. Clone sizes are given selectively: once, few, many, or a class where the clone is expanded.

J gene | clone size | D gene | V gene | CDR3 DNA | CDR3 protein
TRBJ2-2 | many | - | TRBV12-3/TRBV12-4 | TGTGCCAGCAGCGAGACAGGGAACACCGGGGAGCTGTTTTTT | CASSETGNTGELFF
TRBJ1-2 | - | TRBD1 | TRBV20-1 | TGCAGTGCTAGAACCCCGGGACAGGGGACGAACTATGGCTACACCTTC | CSARTPGQGTNYGYTF
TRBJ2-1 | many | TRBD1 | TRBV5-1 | TGCGCCAGCAGCGGACAGGGGGCGGCCTACAATGAGCAGTTCTTC | CASSGQGAAYNEQFF
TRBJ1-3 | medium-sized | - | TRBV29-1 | TGCAGCGTAAACCAGGGAAACACCATATATTTT | CSVNQGNTIYF
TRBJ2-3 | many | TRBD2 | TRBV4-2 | TGTGCCAGCAGCCAAGATAAGACTAGCGGAGGAGATACGCAGTATTTT | CASSQDKTSGGDTQYF
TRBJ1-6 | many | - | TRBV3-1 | TGTGCCAGCACCCCGGGACGGGGGAATTCACCCCTCCACTTT | CASTPGRGNSPLHF
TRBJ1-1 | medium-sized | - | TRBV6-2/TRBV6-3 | TGTGCCAGCAGACGACGAGGTACGGCTTTCTTT | CASRRRGTAFF
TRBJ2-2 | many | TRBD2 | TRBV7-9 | TGTGCCAGCAGACCTGGACTAGCGGGCACCGGGGAGCTGTTTTTT | CASRPGLAGTGELFF
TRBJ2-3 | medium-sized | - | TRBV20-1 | TGCAGTGCTAGAGCAGAGAGCACAGATACGCAGTATTTT | CSARAESTDTQYF
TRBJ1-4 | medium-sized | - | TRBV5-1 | TGCGCCAGCAGTGATGCTCTGCGAACTATTGCAACTAATGAAAAACTGTTTTTT | CASSDALRTIATNEKLFF
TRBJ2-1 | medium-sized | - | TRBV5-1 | TGCGCCAGCAGCCCAGCTGGGCAGGGGGGTTACAATGAGCAGTTCTTC | CASSPAGQGGYNEQFF
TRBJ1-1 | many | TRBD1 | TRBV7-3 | TGTGCCAGCAGCCGAGGGGGCCTTTTGAACACTGAAGCTTTCTTT | CASSRGGLLNTEAFF
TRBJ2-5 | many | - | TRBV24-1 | TGTGCCACCAGTGATGGGTTACTAGGGAGAGAGACCCAGTACTTC | CATSDGLLGRETQYF
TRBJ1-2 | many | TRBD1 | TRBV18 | TGTGCCAGCTCACCGACAGGGGGCGAAAACTATGGCTACACCTTC | CASSPTGGENYGYTF
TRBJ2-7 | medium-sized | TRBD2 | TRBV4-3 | TGCGCCAGCAGCCAAGAAGTCAGCGGGGGAACCTACGAGCAGTACTTC | CASSQEVSGGTYEQYF
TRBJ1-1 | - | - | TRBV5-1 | TGCGCCAGCAGCTCCGACGGGCCTGAAGCTTTCTTT | CASSSDGPEAFF
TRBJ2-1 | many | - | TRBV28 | TGTGCCAGCAGGGCACGTTACAATGAGCAGTTCTTC | CASRARYNEQFF
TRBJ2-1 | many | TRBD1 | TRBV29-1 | TGCAGCGGCCGGGACAGGGTAGACAATGAGCAGTTCTTC | CSGRDRVDNEQFF
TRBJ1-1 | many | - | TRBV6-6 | TGTGCCAGCAGTTATGTGCCTGACACTGAAGCTTTCTTT | CASSYVPDTEAFF
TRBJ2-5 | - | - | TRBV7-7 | TGTGCCAGCAGCTTAGGCAGTCAAGAGACCCAGTACTTC | CASSLGSQETQYF
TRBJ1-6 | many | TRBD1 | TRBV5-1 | TGCGCCAGCAGCTTATCCCCCGGGACAGGGAATTCACCCCTCCACTTT | CASSLSPGTGNSPLHF
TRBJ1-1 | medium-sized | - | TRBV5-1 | TGCGCCAGCAACGTCGGGGGAGCAGGGGACACTGAAGCTTTCTTT | CASNVGGAGDTEAFF
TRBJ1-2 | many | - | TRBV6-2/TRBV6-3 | TGTGCCAGCAGTTACAACAGGGACGGCTACACCTTC | CASSYNRDGYTF
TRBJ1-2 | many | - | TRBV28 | TGTGCCAGCAGTTTACGCAGGGGCATTGGCTACACCTTC | CASSLRRGIGYTF
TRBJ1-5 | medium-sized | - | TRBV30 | TGTGCCTGGGGACAGAGCAATCAGCCCCAGCATTTT | CAWGQSNQPQHF
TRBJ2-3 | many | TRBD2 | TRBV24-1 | TGTGCCACCAGTGTAATGGCGGGGGGGACAGATACGCAGTATTTT | CATSVMAGGTDTQYF
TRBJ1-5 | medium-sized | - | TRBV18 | TGTGCCAGCTCACTTAGCCAGTCCGGGGCCCAGCATTTT | CASSLSQSGAQHF
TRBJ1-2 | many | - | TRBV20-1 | TGCAGTGCTAGCAGGCAGGAGGATGGCTACACCTTC | CSASRQEDGYTF
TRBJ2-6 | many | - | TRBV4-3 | TGCGCCAGCAGCCAAGAATGGGTCAGGGGTTACTCTGGGGCCAACGTCCTGACTTTC | CASSQEWVRGYSGANVLTF
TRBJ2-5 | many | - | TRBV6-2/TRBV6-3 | TGTGCCAGCAGTTACATTTTGCAGAAAACGGAAGAGACCCAGTACTTC | CASSYILQKTEETQYF
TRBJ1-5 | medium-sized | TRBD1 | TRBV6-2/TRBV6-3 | TGTGCCACCGGACAGGCCAATCAGCCCCAGCATTTT | CATGQANQPQHF
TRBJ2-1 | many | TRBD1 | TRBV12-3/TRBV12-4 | TGTGCCAGCAGTTTCCGGACAGGGAAATCCTACAATGAGCAGTTCTTC | CASSFRTGKSYNEQFF
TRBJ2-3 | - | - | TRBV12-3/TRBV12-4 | TGTGCCAGCAGTACGACGGCTAGCACAGATACGCAGTATTTT | CASSTTASTDTQYF
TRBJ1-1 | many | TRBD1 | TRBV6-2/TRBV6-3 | TGTGCCAGCAGTTACTCGAATACGGGGACAGGGAAGAACACTGAAGCTTTCTTT | CASSYSNTGTGKNTEAFF
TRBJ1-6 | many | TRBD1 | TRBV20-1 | TGCAGTGCTAGGCAACAGGGGGCTGGGTCCTATAATTCACCCCTCCACTTT | CSARQQGAGSYNSPLHF
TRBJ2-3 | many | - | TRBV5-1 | TGCGCCAGCAGCTTGCCTACTACAGATACGCAGTATTTT | CASSLPTTDTQYF
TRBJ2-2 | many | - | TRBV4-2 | TGTGCCAGCAGCCAAGATCTGAGGCGGGCGAACACCGGGGAGCTGTTTTTT | CASSQDLRRANTGELFF
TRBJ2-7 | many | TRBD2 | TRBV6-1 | TGTGCCAGCATTCGAAGCGGGGGGCCTGCCTACGAGCAGTACTTC | CASIRSGGPAYEQYF
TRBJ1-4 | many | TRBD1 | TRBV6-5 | TGTGCCAGCAGCAGGGACAGGACTAATGAAAAACTGTTTTTT | CASSRDRTNEKLFF
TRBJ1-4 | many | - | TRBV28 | TGTGCCAGCAGACTCGAGGGTACAACTAATGAAAAACTGTTTTTT | CASRLEGTTNEKLFF
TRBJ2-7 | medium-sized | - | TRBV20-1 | TGCAGTGCTGACACCGGGGACTCCTACGAGCAGTACTTC | CSADTGDSYEQYF
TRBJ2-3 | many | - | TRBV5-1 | TGCGCCAGCAGCTTGGGACGATCCACAGATACGCAGTATTTT | CASSLGRSTDTQYF